This TCR beta chain was captured by sequencing in a study of blood T cell repertoires in COVID-19. Turning to the study itself: Italy, Spain and the United States were the sources of the convalescent and acute COVID-19 samples. The analysed material was cDNA or gDNA that came from T cells, B-cell-depleted T cells, or PBMCs.

Authors' analysis steps: The assay estimated nucleated cells by amplifying reference gene primers. The method was immunoSEQ multiplex PCR; TCRdb's version includes in-frame clones alone and lacks a portion of them. The V and J calls and clone size were taken over from that table, and D and trimming were inferred from the DNA. This sample has 55,000 to 75,000 clones, with 60% to 80% found just once. The CDR3 totals 14 residues. V shed 4 bases and J shed 5 bases, with 12 bases lying between them. Germline V CDR1 and CDR2: KGHSH, LQKENI. The sequence derives from a man older than 75 with active or convalescent COVID-19. The chain links TRBV18 to TRBJ1-5, with unresolved D. The sequenced sample consisted of peripheral blood. CDR3 loop: CASSRRTEDQPQHF. The CDR3 DNA follows: TGTGCCAGCTCACGACGGACGGAGGATCAGCCCCAGCATTTT.